The 30 T cell receptor beta chains below come from one sample, sequenced in a study of blood T cells in healthy people across ages. Combining a sample-barcoded 5' primer with a J-beta primer mix, a second PCR ran for about 6 to 12 cycles. A single record per CDR3 protein comes from TCRdb applying MiXCR to the 5' RACE reads. There are roughly 500,000 distinct CDR3 sequences in the sample; 24% occur only once, and 8.5% to 9.5% lies in the top ten. This same sample was also part of a study on T cells of mothers and their children.

The sequencing sample was made of blood. The receptors stem from a boy aged 10-17 years in good health.

The chain combines TRBV29-1 with TRBJ1-4; a weak D match, TRBD1 (5 bases). The CDR3 runs to 14 residues. Trimming removed 0 bases at V and 6 bases at J, with 11 bases between. Germline CDR1 is SQVTM and CDR2 is ANQGSEA. CDR3 sequence reads: CSVEDPRDHEKLFF. CDR3 in DNA: TGCAGCGTTGAAGATCCCCGGGACCATGAAAAACTGTTTTTT.

This sequence joins TRBV6-1 and TRBJ2-7; D unresolved. Germline V gives CDR1 MNHNS, CDR2 SASEGT. This CDR3 comprises 13 residues. The ends were cut back, 2 bases at V and 3 bases at J, with 8 bases in the middle. The CDR3 here is CASSELAGYEQYF. Here the CDR3 DNA reads TGTGCCAGCAGTGAATTGGCCGGCTACGAGCAGTACTTC.

This clonotype was seen at least ten times. The chain uses TRBV4-3 and TRBJ2-5; D is perhaps TRBD2 (7 bases). The germline V and J ends were trimmed by 2 bases and 3 bases, with 16 bases remaining between them. Germline CDR1 LGHNA, CDR2 YSLEER. The length of the CDR3 is 16 residues. In DNA, the CDR3 is TGCGCCAGCAGCCAAATTCGGGGGGCCCGGGAAGAGACCCAGTACTTC. Translated, it gives CASSQIRGAREETQYF.

The chain recombines TRBV20-1 with TRBJ1-2; D is perhaps TRBD1 (6 bases). V lost 4 bases and J lost 5, with 17 bases in between. CDR1 DFQATT and CDR2 SNEGSKA come from the germline V gene (reference sequence). CDR3 length: 14 amino acids. The CDR3 sequence: CSANNLGHSYGYTF. Here the CDR3 DNA reads TGCAGTGCTAACAATCTGGGACACTCATATGGCTACACCTTC.

The rearrangement links TRBV28 to TRBJ2-3; TRBD2 matches at 13 bases. Germline assignment: CDR1 MDHEN and CDR2 SYDVKM. J gave up 2 bases and V 4 bases, and 9 bases lay outside the gene matches. This CDR3 has 18 amino acids. The CDR3, as DNA: TGTGCCAGCAGTTCGCCACTAGCGGGAGGGGTGAACACAGATACGCAGTATTTT. This translates into CASSSPLAGGVNTDTQYF.

V and J are TRBV3-1 and TRBJ2-3; D uncertain. Germline CDR1 is LGHDT and CDR2 is YNNKEL (reference sequence). Trimming removed 1 base at V and 2 bases at J, with 10 bases between. The CDR3 is made up of 15 amino acids. The CDR3 DNA sequence: TGTGCCAGCAGCCAAGTAATTGGATCCACAGATACGCAGTATTTT. It specifies CASSQVIGSTDTQYF.

V gene TRBV7-6 combines with J gene TRBJ2-7; TRBD2 might be the D (5 bases). V was shortened by 5 bases and J by 2 bases, with 10 bases between the two germline ends. The CDR3 extends over 13 amino acids. Germline CDR1 reads SGHVS; CDR2 reads FNYEAQ. CDR3 protein: CASSHGRAYEQYF. CDR3 sequence (DNA): TGTGCCAGCAGCCATGGGCGGGCCTACGAGCAGTACTTC.

V gene TRBV28 combines with J gene TRBJ2-7; D uncertain. The CDR3 length is 12 residues. Germline loops: CDR1 MDHEN, CDR2 SYDVKM. V shed 5 bases and J shed 3 bases, with 8 bases lying between them. The CDR3 bases are TGTGCCAGCAGTCCCCCATACTACGAGCAGTACTTC. Translation: CASSPPYYEQYF. Variable domain in full (rest from reference TRBV28 and TRBJ2-7): DVKVTQSSRYLVKRTGEKVFLECVQDMDHENMFWYRQDPGLGLRLIYFSYDVKMKEKGDIPEGYSVSREKKERFSLILESASTNQTSMYLCASSPPYYEQYFGPGTRLTVT.

Ten or more counts support this clonotype. The chain uses TRBV6-4 and TRBJ1-4, with D possibly matching TRBD1 (6 bases). V gave up 3 bases and J gave up 5 bases, with 7 bases separating them. The CDR3 sequence is 13 residues long. Per germline, CDR1 MRHNA and CDR2 SNTAGT. CDR3 amino acids: CASSEGANEKLFF. Written as DNA, the CDR3 is TGTGCCAGCAGTGAGGGGGCGAATGAAAAACTGTTTTTT.

The rearrangement joins TRBV12-3 or TRBV12-4 to TRBJ2-5; TRBD1 or TRBD2 may be the D gene (5 bases each). The J call may be wrong; the DNA end is better matched by TRBJ2-1. This CDR3 comprises 13 residues. CDR3 sequence reads: CASSPAGGNEQFF. The DNA of the CDR3 is TGTGCCAGCAGTCCAGCTGGGGGCAATGAGCAGTTCTTC.

This clonotype was found many times. The gene calls are TRBV28 and TRBJ2-1, with 8 positions matching TRBD2. The CDR3 totals 13 residues. V shed 8 bases and J 4 bases; nucleotides not matched to a gene: 4. Germline-derived CDR1 and CDR2 are MDHEN and SYDVKM. The CDR3 spells CASSPGGYNEQFF. The CDR3 region has the DNA TGTGCCAGCTCACCGGGGGGGTACAATGAGCAGTTCTTC.

This clonotype was found a few times. J is TRBJ1-4 and V is TRBV18; TRBD1 might be the D (6 bases). CDR1 is KGHSH, CDR2 LQKENI, per germline. The CDR3 runs to 16 residues. V was cut by 0 bases and J by 8 bases, with 16 bases left in between. The CDR3 spells CASSPPVRGQNEKLFF. CDR3 sequence (DNA): TGTGCCAGCTCACCACCGGTCCGGGGGCAGAACGAAAAACTGTTTTTT.

This clonotype showed up just a few times. The genes are TRBV29-1 and TRBJ2-7; 9 positions agree with TRBD1. The junction had 10 bases not matched to a gene; V was cut back by 1 base and J by 3 bases. The CDR3 totals 16 residues. CDR1 is SQVTM, CDR2 ANQGSEA, per germline. The CDR3 DNA is TGCAGCGTTGAAGTCCGGGGACAGGGAGGGCACTACGAGCAGTACTTC. Residues: CSVEVRGQGGHYEQYF.

V usage is TRBV9 and J usage is TRBJ2-1; TRBD2 matches 8 bases. The CDR3 length is 16 residues. CDR1 is SGDLS, CDR2 YYNGEE, per germline. The trim removed 4 bases at V and 6 bases at J, leaving 12 bases unmatched. CDR3 nucleotide sequence: TGTGCCAGCAGCCCAGAGGGGACTAGGTTTAGCAATGAGCAGTTCTTC. This codes for CASSPEGTRFSNEQFF.

The rearrangement links TRBV28 to TRBJ2-3, with D unresolved. The CDR3 is 18 amino acids. Germline V gives CDR1 MDHEN, CDR2 SYDVKM. Trimming pared 8 bases from V and 0 bases from J, leaving 24 bases between. In nucleotides, the CDR3 is TGTGCCAGCCCTTCCTCACTCCAGAGTGGTGCTAGCACAGATACGCAGTATTTT. Its protein is CASPSSLQSGASTDTQYF.

The chain joins TRBV20-1 to TRBJ2-1; D is uncertain. Trimming left V 2 bases short and J 8 bases short, with 13 bases between. Germline V lookup: CDR1 DFQATT, CDR2 SNEGSKA (reference sequence). CDR3 length: 13 amino acids. For the CDR3, the DNA is TGCAGTGCTAGACCAAATATCGGAGATGAGCAGTTCTTC. It yields the protein CSARPNIGDEQFF.

This clonotype was observed a handful of times. The genes are TRBV7-3 and TRBJ2-1; 13 bases are a match to TRBD2. Trimming at V came to 3 bases and at J to 8 bases, leaving 7 bases not matched to a gene. The CDR3 is 16 amino acids. Germline V CDR1 and CDR2: SGHTA, FQGTGA. The CDR3: CASSFGLAGAFHEQFF. The CDR3 coding sequence is TGTGCCAGCAGCTTCGGACTAGCGGGAGCTTTCCATGAGCAGTTCTTC.

The V call is TRBV7-9, the J call TRBJ1-3; D not resolved. This CDR3 comprises 16 residues. Trimming removed 4 bases from V and 0 bases from J, with 13 bases in between. Germline V gene data show CDR1 as SEHNR and CDR2 as FQNEAQ (reference sequence). The CDR3 nucleotides are TGTGCCAGCAGCTCATTCCCTCGGGGCTCTGGAAACACCATATATTTT. This codes for CASSSFPRGSGNTIYF.

As to this clonotype: The junction shows a germline mismatch at one end, possibly a read error. The chain uses TRBV7-2 and TRBJ1-2; D call uncertain. Per the germline V gene, CDR1 is SGHTA and CDR2 is FQGNSA. The CDR3 has 11 residues. In DNA form, the CDR3 reads TGCGCCAGCAGCACCGATCTGGTTTACACCTTC. Protein sequence: CASSTDLVYTF.

The chain has TRBV4-1 and TRBJ2-5; D is perhaps TRBD1 (5 bases). The end of the DNA fits TRBJ2-7 better, so the J call may be wrong. CDR3 length: 17 amino acids. Germline values: CDR1 MGHRA, CDR2 YSYEKL. This chain's CDR3 is CASSQESLTVSQYEQYF. CDR3 nucleotide sequence: TGCGCCAGCAGCCAAGAGTCGTTGACAGTTAGTCAGTACGAGCAGTACTTC.

On this clonotype: One end of the junction fails to match germline, which may point to a read error. The CDR3 nucleotides are TGTGCCAGCAGTGAAGTGACCGGGACCCCGACCGACAATGAGCGGTTCTTC. Residues: CASSEVTGTPTDNERFF. The V call is TRBV28, the J call TRBJ2-1; perhaps D is TRBD1 or TRBD2 (5 bases each). Germline values: CDR1 MDHEN, CDR2 SYDVKM. CDR3 length: 17 residues.

V gene TRBV5-4 combines with J gene TRBJ2-5; D assignment may be TRBD1 or TRBD2 (5 bases each). This CDR3 comprises 15 residues. The V gene lost 1 base and the J gene lost 5 bases, with 15 bases spanning the gap. In germline, CDR1 is SGHNT, CDR2 YYREEE (reference sequence). The CDR3 DNA sequence: TGTGCCAGCAGCTTGCCCGGGGCTAGTTCTGAGACCCAGTACTTC. It yields the protein CASSLPGASSETQYF.

This chain connects TRBV28 to TRBJ1-2, with D unresolved. In germline, CDR1 is MDHEN, CDR2 SYDVKM. The V and J ends lost 2 bases and 5 bases respectively, with 12 bases between them. The CDR3 is 14 residues long. CDR3 loop: CASSLRIVGYGYTF. In DNA, the CDR3 is TGTGCCAGCAGTTTAAGGATCGTCGGATATGGCTACACCTTC.

The sample holds a few counts of this clonotype. The CDR3 here is CASSIGTNAIYEQYF. For the CDR3, the DNA is TGTGCCAGCTCTATCGGGACCAACGCTATCTACGAGCAGTACTTC. The rearrangement uses TRBV6-1 and TRBJ2-7, with D perhaps being TRBD1 or TRBD2 (5 bases each). Deletions cut 8 bases from V and 3 bases from J, with 20 bases between. Per the germline V gene, CDR1 is MNHNS and CDR2 is SASEGT. The CDR3 length is 15 residues.

V is TRBV3-1 and J is TRBJ2-1; TRBD2 agrees at 11 bases. Unmatched junction bases numbered 13, after V lost 0 bases and J lost 15 bases. CDR3 length: 16 amino acids. From germline, CDR1 is LGHDT and CDR2 YNNKEL (reference sequence). CDR3: CASSQDTSGSIARRFF. The CDR3 DNA follows: TGTGCCAGCAGCCAAGATACTAGCGGGAGTATCGCCCGGCGGTTCTTC.

The chain recombines TRBV5-1 with TRBJ1-6; unclear D gene. Germline assignment: CDR1 SGHRS and CDR2 YFSETQ. This CDR3 comprises 16 residues. Trimming stripped 0 bases from V and 11 bases from J, with 18 bases between. Here the CDR3 reads CASSLAVRTDGPPLHF. The CDR3 DNA sequence: TGCGCCAGCAGCTTGGCCGTCAGGACCGATGGGCCACCCCTCCACTTT.

The chain carries TRBV15 and TRBJ2-1; 8 nucleotides line up with TRBD1. The germline CDR1 and CDR2 sequences are LNHNV and YYDKDF (reference sequence). This CDR3 spans 16 amino acids. The V and J ends lost 1 base and 7 bases, in that order; junction bases with no gene match: 9. In nucleotides, the CDR3 is TGTGCCACCAGCAGAGCGAGACAGGGGTTTGGTAATGAGCAGTTCTTC. This sequence encodes CATSRARQGFGNEQFF.

This chain connects TRBV7-8 to TRBJ2-5; 7 bases map to TRBD2. The V gene's germline CDR1 is SGHVS and CDR2 FQNEAQ. The CDR3 has 14 residues. Trimming at V came to 5 bases and at J to 1 base, leaving 4 bases not matched to a gene. The CDR3 DNA reads as TGTGCCAGCAGCCAGTGGGAGGGCCAAGAGACCCAGTACTTC. It encodes CASSQWEGQETQYF.

This clonotype was observed a handful of times. The V call is TRBV6-6, the J call TRBJ1-2; D unresolved. Trimming shortened V by 6 bases and J by 4 bases, and 15 bases separated the two germline ends. Looked up from germline, CDR1 is MNHNY and CDR2 is SVGAGI (reference sequence). This CDR3 is 14 amino acids long. CDR3 nucleotides: TGTGCCAGCAGCCAAATACAGCGGCGCTATGGCTACACCTTC. It encodes CASSQIQRRYGYTF.

The CDR3 region is CASSLWAGGAPNYGYTF. As DNA, the CDR3 is TGTGCCAGCAGCTTATGGGCAGGGGGCGCCCCCAACTATGGCTACACCTTC. This chain links TRBV7-2 with TRBJ1-2; 8 nucleotides match TRBD1. This CDR3 contains 17 residues. CDR1 is SGHTA and CDR2 is FQGNSA in the germline V gene. V shed 2 bases and J 2 bases; nucleotides not matched to a gene: 10.